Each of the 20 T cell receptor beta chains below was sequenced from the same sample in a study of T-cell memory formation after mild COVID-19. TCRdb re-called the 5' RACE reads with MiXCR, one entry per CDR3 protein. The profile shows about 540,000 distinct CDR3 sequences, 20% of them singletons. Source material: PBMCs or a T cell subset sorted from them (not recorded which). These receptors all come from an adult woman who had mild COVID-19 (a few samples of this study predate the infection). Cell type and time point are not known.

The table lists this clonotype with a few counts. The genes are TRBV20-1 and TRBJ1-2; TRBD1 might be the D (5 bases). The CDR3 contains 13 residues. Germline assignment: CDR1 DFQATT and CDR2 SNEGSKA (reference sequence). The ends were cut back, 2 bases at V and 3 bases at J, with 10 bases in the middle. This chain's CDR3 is CSARRGSYYGYTF. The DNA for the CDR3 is TGCAGTGCTAGAAGGGGCAGTTACTATGGCTACACCTTC.

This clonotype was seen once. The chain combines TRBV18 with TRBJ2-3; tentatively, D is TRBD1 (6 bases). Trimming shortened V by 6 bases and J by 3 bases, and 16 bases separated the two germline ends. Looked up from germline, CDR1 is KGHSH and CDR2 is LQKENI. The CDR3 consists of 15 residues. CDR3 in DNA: TGTGCCAGCTCTCCGAACAGGGAAGCGACAGATACGCAGTATTTT. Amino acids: CASSPNREATDTQYF.

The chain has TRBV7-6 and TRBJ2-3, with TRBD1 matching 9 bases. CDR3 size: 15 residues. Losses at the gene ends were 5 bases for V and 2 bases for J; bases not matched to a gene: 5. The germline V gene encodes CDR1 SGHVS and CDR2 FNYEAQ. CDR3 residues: CASSVNRGPTDTQYF. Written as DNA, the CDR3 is TGTGCCAGCAGCGTGAACAGGGGGCCCACAGATACGCAGTATTTT.

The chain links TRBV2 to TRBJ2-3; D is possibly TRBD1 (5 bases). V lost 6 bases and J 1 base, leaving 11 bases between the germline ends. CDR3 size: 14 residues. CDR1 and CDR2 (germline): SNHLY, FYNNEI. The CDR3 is CASRETAGTDTQYF. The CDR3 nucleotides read TGTGCCAGCAGAGAGACAGCAGGCACAGATACGCAGTATTTT.

DNA for the CDR3: TGCGCCAGCAGCTTGGCGGCAGGGGTGGAGACCCAGTACTTC. It translates to CASSLAAGVETQYF. V gene TRBV5-1 combines with J gene TRBJ2-5, with D possibly TRBD1 on 6 matching bases. The CDR3 sequence is 14 residues long. CDR1 is SGHRS, CDR2 YFSETQ, per germline. V lost 0 bases to trimming and J lost 5 bases, with 11 bases between them.

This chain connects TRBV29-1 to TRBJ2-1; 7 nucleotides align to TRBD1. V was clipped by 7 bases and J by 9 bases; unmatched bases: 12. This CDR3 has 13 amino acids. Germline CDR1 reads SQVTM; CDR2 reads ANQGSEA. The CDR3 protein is CSGKGGPKPEQFF. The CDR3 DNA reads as TGCAGCGGTAAAGGGGGCCCGAAACCTGAGCAGTTCTTC.

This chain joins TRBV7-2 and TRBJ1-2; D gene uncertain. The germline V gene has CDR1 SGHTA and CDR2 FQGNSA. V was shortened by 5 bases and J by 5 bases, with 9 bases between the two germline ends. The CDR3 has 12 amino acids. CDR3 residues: CASSLHEYGYTF. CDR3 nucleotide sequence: TGTGCCAGCAGCCTGCACGAGTATGGCTACACCTTC.

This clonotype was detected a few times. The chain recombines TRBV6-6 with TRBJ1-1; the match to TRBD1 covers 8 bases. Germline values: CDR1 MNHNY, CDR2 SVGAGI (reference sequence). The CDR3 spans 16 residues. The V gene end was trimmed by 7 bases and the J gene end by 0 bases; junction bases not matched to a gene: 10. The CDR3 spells CASTGQGWDMNTEAFF. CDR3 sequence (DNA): TGTGCCAGCACCGGACAGGGATGGGATATGAACACTGAAGCTTTCTTT.

The DNA of the CDR3 is TGTGCCTGGAGTACGCCGGGACGGTCGGATGTCGGCTACACCTTC. Translated: CAWSTPGRSDVGYTF. This sequence joins TRBV30 and TRBJ1-2; the D gene is possibly TRBD1 (5 bases). The CDR3 runs 15 residues. Germline CDR1 is GTSNPN and CDR2 is SVGIG (reference sequence). V was cut by 2 bases and J by 8 bases, with 21 bases left in between. Looking up the rest from reference TRBV30 and TRBJ1-2 gives the full variable domain: SQTIHQWPATLVQPVGSPLSLECTVEGTSNPNLYWYRQAAGRGLQLLFYSVGIGQISSEVPQNLSASRPQDRQFILSSKKLLLSDSGFYLCAWSTPGRSDVGYTFGSGTRLTVV.

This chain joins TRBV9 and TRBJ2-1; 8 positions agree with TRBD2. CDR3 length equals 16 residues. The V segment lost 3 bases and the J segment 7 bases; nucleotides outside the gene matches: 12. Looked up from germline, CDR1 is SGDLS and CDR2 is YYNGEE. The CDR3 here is CASSAAGAGGWNEQFF. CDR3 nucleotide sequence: TGTGCCAGCAGCGCCGCGGGGGCGGGGGGATGGAATGAGCAGTTCTTC.

This CDR3 is CASSRSPNEKLFF. The CDR3 region has the DNA TGTGCCAGCAGCCGGTCGCCTAATGAAAAACTGTTTTTT. This sequence joins TRBV11-2 and TRBJ1-4; D remains ambiguous. CDR1 and CDR2 (germline): SGHAT, FQNNGV. The CDR3 runs to 13 residues. The germline V and J ends were trimmed by 5 bases and 3 bases, with 7 bases remaining between them.

The DNA of the CDR3 is TGTGCCAGCAGCTTCCCCTACAGGGCAGGGGACACAGATACGCAGTATTTT. It encodes CASSFPYRAGDTDTQYF. This chain joins TRBV7-9 and TRBJ2-3; TRBD1 is a possible D gene (6 bases). Trimming took 3 bases from V and 2 from J, leaving 18 bases between them. This CDR3 spans 17 amino acids. Germline V gene data show CDR1 as SEHNR and CDR2 as FQNEAQ (reference sequence). The full variable domain, with the rest looked up from reference TRBV7-9 and TRBJ2-3, is DTGVSQNPRHKITKRGQNVTFRCDPISEHNRLYWYRQTLGQGPEFLTYFQNEAQLEKSRLLSDRFSAERPKGSFSTLEIQRTEQGDSAMYLCASSFPYRAGDTDTQYFGPGTRLTVL.

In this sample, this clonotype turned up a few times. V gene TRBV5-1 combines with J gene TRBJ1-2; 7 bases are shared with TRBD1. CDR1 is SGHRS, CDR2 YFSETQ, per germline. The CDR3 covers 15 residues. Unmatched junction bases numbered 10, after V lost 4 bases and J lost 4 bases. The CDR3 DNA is TGCGCCAGCAGCGCCGGGACAGCACTCTTCTATGGCTACACCTTC. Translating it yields CASSAGTALFYGYTF. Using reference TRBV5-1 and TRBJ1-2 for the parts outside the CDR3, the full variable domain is KAGVTQTPRYLIKTRGQQVTLSCSPISGHRSVSWYQQTPGQGLQFLFEYFSETQRNKGNFPGRFSGRQFSNSRSEMNVSTLELGDSALYLCASSAGTALFYGYTFGSGTRLTVV.

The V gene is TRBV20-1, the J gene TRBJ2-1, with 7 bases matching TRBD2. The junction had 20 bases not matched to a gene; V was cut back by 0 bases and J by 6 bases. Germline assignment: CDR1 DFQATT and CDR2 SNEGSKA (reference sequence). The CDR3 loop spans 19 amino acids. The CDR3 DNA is TGCAGTGCTAGAGAGGCCCCTCCCACTAGCGCCTCAAAATTCAATGAGCAGTTCTTC. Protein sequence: CSAREAPPTSASKFNEQFF.

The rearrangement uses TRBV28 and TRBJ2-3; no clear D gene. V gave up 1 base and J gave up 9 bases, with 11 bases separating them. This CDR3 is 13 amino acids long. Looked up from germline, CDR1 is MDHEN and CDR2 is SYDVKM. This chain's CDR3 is CASSLSAASTQYF. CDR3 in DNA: TGTGCCAGCAGTTTATCTGCTGCCAGCACGCAGTATTTT.

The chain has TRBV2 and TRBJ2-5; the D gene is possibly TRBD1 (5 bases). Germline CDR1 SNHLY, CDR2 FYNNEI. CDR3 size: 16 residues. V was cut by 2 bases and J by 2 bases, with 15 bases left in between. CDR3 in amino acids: CASSEYRGQLQETQYF. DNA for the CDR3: TGTGCCAGCAGTGAATATAGGGGTCAACTTCAAGAGACCCAGTACTTC. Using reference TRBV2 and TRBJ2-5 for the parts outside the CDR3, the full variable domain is EPEVTQTPSHQVTQMGQEVILRCVPISNHLYFYWYRQILGQKVEFLVSFYNNEISEKSEIFDDQFSVERPDGSNFTLKIRSTKLEDSAMYFCASSEYRGQLQETQYFGPGTRLLVL.

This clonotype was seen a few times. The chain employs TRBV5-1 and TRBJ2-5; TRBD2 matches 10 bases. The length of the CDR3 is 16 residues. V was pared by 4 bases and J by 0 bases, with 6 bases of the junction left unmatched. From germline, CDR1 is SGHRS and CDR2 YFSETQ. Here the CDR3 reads CASSPGLAAYQETQYF. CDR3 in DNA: TGCGCCAGCAGCCCCGGACTAGCGGCGTACCAAGAGACCCAGTACTTC. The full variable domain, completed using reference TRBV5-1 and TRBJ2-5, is KAGVTQTPRYLIKTRGQQVTLSCSPISGHRSVSWYQQTPGQGLQFLFEYFSETQRNKGNFPGRFSGRQFSNSRSEMNVSTLELGDSALYLCASSPGLAAYQETQYFGPGTRLLVL.

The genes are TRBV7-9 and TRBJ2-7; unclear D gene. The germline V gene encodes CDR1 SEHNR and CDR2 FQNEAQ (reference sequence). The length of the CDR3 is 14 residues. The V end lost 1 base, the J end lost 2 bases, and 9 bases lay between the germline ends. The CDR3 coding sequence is TGTGCCAGCAGCTTAGGGCTACAAACCTACGAGCAGTACTTC. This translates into CASSLGLQTYEQYF.

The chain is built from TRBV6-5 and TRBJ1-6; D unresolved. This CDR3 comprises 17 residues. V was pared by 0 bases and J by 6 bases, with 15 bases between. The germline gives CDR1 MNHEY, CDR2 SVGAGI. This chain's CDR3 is CASSYSTGAPINSPLHF. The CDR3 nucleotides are TGTGCCAGCAGTTACTCAACGGGTGCCCCGATTAATTCACCCCTCCACTTT.

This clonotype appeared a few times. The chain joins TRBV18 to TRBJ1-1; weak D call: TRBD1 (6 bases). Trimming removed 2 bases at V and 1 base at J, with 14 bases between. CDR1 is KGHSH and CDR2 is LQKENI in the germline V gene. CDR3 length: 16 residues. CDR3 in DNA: TGTGCCAGCTCACCAACAACAGGGCCGGGGAACACTGAAGCTTTCTTT. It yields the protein CASSPTTGPGNTEAFF.